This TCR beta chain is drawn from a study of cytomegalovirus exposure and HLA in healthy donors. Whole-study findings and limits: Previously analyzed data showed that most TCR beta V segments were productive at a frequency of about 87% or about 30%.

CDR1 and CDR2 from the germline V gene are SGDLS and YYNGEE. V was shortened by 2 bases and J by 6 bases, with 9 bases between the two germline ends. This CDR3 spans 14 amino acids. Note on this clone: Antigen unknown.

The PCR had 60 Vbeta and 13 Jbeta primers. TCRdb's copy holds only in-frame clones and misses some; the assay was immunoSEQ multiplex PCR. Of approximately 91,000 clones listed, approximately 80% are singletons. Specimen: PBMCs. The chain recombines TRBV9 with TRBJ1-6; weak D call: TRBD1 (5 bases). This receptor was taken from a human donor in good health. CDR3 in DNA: TGTGCCAGCAGCGTGAGACAGAGTAATTCACCCCTCCACTTT. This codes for CASSVRQSNSPLHF. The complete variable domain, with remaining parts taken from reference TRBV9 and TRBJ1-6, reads DSGVTQTPKHLITATGQRVTLRCSPRSGDLSVYWYQQSLDQGLQFLIQYYNGEERAKGNILERFSAQQFPDLHSELNLSSLELGDSALYFCASSVRQSNSPLHFGNGTRLTVT.